This passage covers 5 T cell receptor beta chains from one sample sequenced in a study of shared clonotypes between healthy human individuals. Repertoires were generated with immunoSEQ multiplex PCR, while TCRdb's copy carries only in-frame clones and drops some. This sample has 2 million to 3 million clones, with approximately 94% found just once. Sequencing input: naive CD4+ T cells sorted from blood. As to subset: CD45RA+ positively selected. The receptors shown here come from a man in his late teens or twenties in good health.

CDR3 sequence reads: CASSLVGTEAFF. CDR3 DNA: TGTGCCAGCAGTCTAGTGGGCACTGAAGCTTTCTTT. This chain joins TRBV6-1 and TRBJ1-1; no clear D gene. From germline, CDR1 is MNHNS and CDR2 SASEGT. This CDR3 is 12 amino acids long. Trimming shortened V by 5 bases and J by 4 bases, and 8 bases separated the two germline ends.

CDR3 protein: CASVTGVTGELFF. In DNA, the CDR3 is TGTGCCAGCGTAACAGGGGTTACCGGGGAGCTGTTTTTT. The rearrangement joins TRBV2 to TRBJ2-2; TRBD1 agrees at 7 bases. The CDR3 consists of 13 residues. Germline V gene sequence: CDR1 SNHLY, CDR2 FYNNEI. J gave up 5 bases and V 8 bases, and 5 bases lay outside the gene matches.

This sequence joins TRBV25-1 and TRBJ1-4; no reliable D call. The CDR3 extends over 13 amino acids. The ends were cut back, 9 bases at V and 4 bases at J, with 12 bases in the middle. CDR1 MGHDK and CDR2 SYGVNS come from the germline V gene. As DNA, the CDR3 is TGTGCCAGTACTCGGGGATATAATGAAAAACTGTTTTTT. Residues: CASTRGYNEKLFF. The complete variable domain, with remaining parts taken from reference TRBV25-1 and TRBJ1-4, reads EADIYQTPRYLVIGTGKKITLECSQTMGHDKMYWYQQDPGMELHLIHYSYGVNSTEKGDLSSESTVSRIRTEHFPLTLESARPSHTSQYLCASTRGYNEKLFFGSGTQLSVL.

This chain connects TRBV5-1 to TRBJ2-7; tentative D call: TRBD1 (6 bases). Germline V lookup: CDR1 SGHRS, CDR2 YFSETQ. This CDR3 spans 15 amino acids. Trimming cost V 5 bases and J 0 bases, with 15 bases left between them. The CDR3 coding sequence is TGCGCCAGCAGGAGGGACACTTCTAGCTCCTACGAGCAGTACTTC. Protein: CASRRDTSSSYEQYF.

The chain uses TRBV5-1 and TRBJ2-2, with D possibly TRBD2 on 6 matching bases. The CDR3 has 16 amino acids. V shed 4 bases and J shed 0 bases, with 13 bases lying between them. Germline V gene sequence: CDR1 SGHRS, CDR2 YFSETQ. The CDR3: CASSMVAGTNTGELFF. The CDR3 region has the DNA TGCGCCAGCAGCATGGTGGCGGGAACGAACACCGGGGAGCTGTTTTTT.